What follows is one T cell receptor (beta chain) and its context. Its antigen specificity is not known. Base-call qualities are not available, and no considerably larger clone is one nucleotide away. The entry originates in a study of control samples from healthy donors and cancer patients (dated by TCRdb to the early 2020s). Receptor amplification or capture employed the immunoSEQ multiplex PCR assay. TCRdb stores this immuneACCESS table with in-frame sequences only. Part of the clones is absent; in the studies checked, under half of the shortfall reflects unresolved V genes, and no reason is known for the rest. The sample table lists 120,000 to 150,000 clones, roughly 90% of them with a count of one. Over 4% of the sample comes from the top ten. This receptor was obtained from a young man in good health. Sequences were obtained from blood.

Here is the DNA: TGTGCCAGCAGCGTAGCAGGGGGCCCCTACAATGAGCAGTTCTTC. This codes for CASSVAGGPYNEQFF. The chain is assembled from TRBV9 and TRBJ2-1, with 8 central nucleotides matching TRBD1. V ends up 0 bases short and J 2 bases short, with an unmatched junction base count of 1. Measured from the cysteine to the phenylalanine, the CDR3 is 15 residues long. The retained sequence is limited to the CDR3, 45 bases, with the frame set at the first base. CDR1 and CDR2 (SGDLS, YYNGEE) derive from the germline V gene.